These T cell receptor beta chains were read from a single sample in a study of blood T cell repertoires in COVID-19. Repertoires were generated with immunoSEQ multiplex PCR, while TCRdb's copy carries only in-frame clones and drops some. This table has about half a million clones, 70% to 90% appearing once. Material for sequencing was peripheral blood. The source of these receptors is a human donor in a cohort sampled during active COVID-19. Both conserved end residues are part of each CDR3. A D gene is named only where the DNA matches it firmly. Where a row states a size, it is once, few, many or the class of an expanded clone; other rows omit it.

TRBJ2-7	TRBD2	NA	TRBV27	CASKSPGGFYEQYF	TGTGCCAGCAAATCCCCGGGAGGGTTCTACGAGCAGTACTTC
TRBJ1-4	NA	once	TRBV28	CASSFRGPGGQFITNEKLFF	TGTGCCAGCAGTTTTCGCGGACCCGGGGGGCAGTTTATCACTAATGAAAAACTGTTTTTT
TRBJ2-3	TRBD2	once	TRBV6-4	CASRGTSTTDTQYF	TGTGCCAGCAGAGGGACTAGCACCACAGATACGCAGTATTTT
TRBJ1-4	TRBD1	NA	TRBV30	CAWRGQFVEKLFF	TGTGCCTGGAGGGGACAGTTTGTGGAAAAACTGTTTTTT
TRBJ1-4	NA	NA	TRBV4-1	CASSQLFAGGEKLFF	TGCGCCAGCAGCCAGCTCTTCGCTGGGGGGGAAAAACTGTTTTTT
TRBJ2-7	NA	NA	TRBV7-9	CASSLGSGSYEQYF	TGTGCCAGCAGCCTGGGCAGCGGGTCCTACGAGCAGTACTTC
TRBJ2-1	TRBD2	NA	TRBV7-2	CASSSGLASYNEQFF	TGTGCCAGCAGCTCGGGACTAGCCTCCTACAATGAGCAGTTCTTC
TRBJ1-2	TRBD1	NA	TRBV10-3	CAISATTGGTGYTF	TGTGCCATCAGTGCCACGACAGGGGGGACTGGCTACACCTTC
TRBJ2-1	TRBD2	NA	TRBV28	CASVAGGARAEQFF	TGTGCCAGCGTAGCGGGAGGCGCTCGAGCTGAGCAGTTCTTC
TRBJ1-5	NA	NA	TRBV19	CASSIVLQGGWPQHF	TGTGCCAGTAGTATAGTTTTGCAGGGCGGTTGGCCCCAGCATTTT
TRBJ1-2	TRBD1	NA	TRBV27	CASSWTGIKTGYTF	TGTGCCAGCAGTTGGACAGGGATCAAGACTGGCTACACCTTC
TRBJ2-3	TRBD2	few	TRBV30	CAWTLGLAGTDTQYF	TGTGCCTGGACCTTGGGACTAGCAGGGACAGATACGCAGTATTTT
TRBJ2-3	TRBD1	NA	TRBV5-8	CASSWGQRPSTDTQYF	TGTGCCAGCAGCTGGGGACAGCGACCTAGCACAGATACGCAGTATTTT
TRBJ2-7	NA	once	TRBV19	CASSNLRAGTPYEQYF	TGTGCCAGTAGTAACCTTCGGGCGGGAACTCCCTACGAGCAGTACTTC
TRBJ2-7	NA	NA	TRBV30	CAWSVGGLRAWQYF	TGTGCCTGGAGTGTAGGAGGTCTGCGAGCATGGCAGTACTTC
TRBJ2-1	NA	NA	TRBV11-3	CASSLAVYNEQFF	TGTGCCAGCAGCTTAGCGGTCTACAATGAGCAGTTCTTC
TRBJ2-1	TRBD1	NA	TRBV14	CASSQDRGTGIDEQFF	TGTGCCAGCAGCCAAGATCGAGGGACAGGGATCGATGAGCAGTTCTTC
TRBJ1-6	NA	once	TRBV5-1	CASNGGQTLNSPLHF	TGCGCCAGCAACGGAGGACAGACACTTAATTCACCCCTCCACTTT
TRBJ2-2	TRBD1	NA	TRBV4-1	CASSRPNGQGDTGELFF	TGCGCCAGCAGCCGACCCAATGGACAGGGGGACACCGGGGAGCTGTTTTTT
TRBJ1-2	TRBD1	NA	TRBV27	CASSSHDRQGGYTF	TGTGCCAGCAGTTCCCACGACAGACAGGGTGGCTACACCTTC
TRBJ2-1	NA	NA	TRBV24-1	CATSDFPNSGQFF	TGTGCCACCAGTGATTTCCCCAACAGCGGTCAGTTCTTC
TRBJ2-3	TRBD2	NA	TRBV5-1	CASSLVTGGPGDTQYF	TGCGCCAGCAGCTTGGTTACGGGAGGGCCAGGGGATACGCAGTATTTT
TRBJ2-7	TRBD2	NA	TRBV19	CATSRTSGMGSYEQYF	TGTGCCACCTCCCGGACTAGCGGGATGGGCTCCTACGAGCAGTACTTC
TRBJ1-1	NA	NA	TRBV19	CASSVRRGNTEAFF	TGTGCCAGTAGTGTACGAAGGGGGAACACTGAAGCTTTCTTT
TRBJ2-7	TRBD2	NA	TRBV5-4	CASSSSGRRSIYEQYF	TGTGCCAGCAGCTCTAGCGGGAGGAGGTCTATTTACGAGCAGTACTTC
TRBJ2-4	NA	once	TRBV6-2/TRBV6-3	CASSYVGRRDIQYF	TGTGCCAGCAGTTACGTGGGACGGAGGGACATTCAGTACTTC
TRBJ1-1	NA	NA	TRBV6-5	CASRAGPTGAFF	TGTGCCAGCAGAGCGGGCCCCACGGGAGCTTTCTTT
TRBJ1-1	NA	NA	TRBV7-9	CASSLRENMNTEAFF	TGTGCCAGCAGCTTAAGGGAGAACATGAACACTGAAGCTTTCTTT
TRBJ2-3	NA	NA	TRBV6-4	CASSENPGDTDTQYF	TGTGCCAGCAGTGAAAATCCAGGGGACACAGATACGCAGTATTTT
TRBJ1-1	NA	NA	TRBV6-5	CASSPRGLLNTEAFF	TGTGCCAGCAGCCCCAGAGGGCTCTTGAACACTGAAGCTTTCTTT
TRBJ1-4	NA	NA	TRBV6-5	CASSRAGASEKLFF	TGTGCCAGCAGTAGGGCAGGGGCATCGGAAAAACTGTTTTTT
TRBJ2-3	TRBD2	NA	TRBV4-1	CASSQLAERGDTQYF	TGCGCCAGCAGCCAGCTAGCGGAACGGGGAGATACGCAGTATTTT
TRBJ2-1	TRBD2	once	TRBV19	CASSIDTSGIREQFF	TGTGCCAGTAGTATAGATACTAGCGGGATACGGGAGCAGTTCTTC
TRBJ1-5	TRBD1	few	TRBV28	CASSSTGLNQPQHF	TGTGCCAGCAGTTCGACAGGGTTGAATCAGCCCCAGCATTTT
TRBJ1-2	NA	NA	TRBV19	CASKDSPYGYTF	TGTGCCAGTAAGGACTCCCCCTATGGCTACACCTTC
TRBJ2-7	NA	NA	TRBV4-1	CASSALVTGHEQYF	TGCGCCAGCAGCGCCTTAGTTACAGGACACGAGCAGTACTTC
TRBJ2-7	TRBD2	NA	TRBV25-1	CASSETSGRNYEQYF	TGTGCCAGCAGTGAAACTAGCGGGAGGAACTACGAGCAGTACTTC
TRBJ2-1	NA	NA	TRBV7-9	CASSLPRGGGSYNEQFF	TGTGCCAGCAGCTTACCGAGGGGAGGTGGCTCCTACAATGAGCAGTTCTTC
TRBJ1-1	TRBD1	NA	TRBV28	CASRWTGSTEAFF	TGTGCCAGCAGATGGACAGGGTCTACTGAAGCTTTCTTT
TRBJ1-2	TRBD1	NA	TRBV11-2	CASSHLSGQGNYGYTF	TGTGCCAGCAGCCACTTGTCCGGACAGGGCAACTATGGCTACACCTTC
TRBJ1-1	TRBD1	NA	TRBV28	CASSPNQGVRTEAFF	TGTGCCAGCAGCCCGAATCAGGGGGTTCGGACTGAAGCTTTCTTT
TRBJ2-3	TRBD1	NA	TRBV27	CASSVQGALPDTQYF	TGTGCCAGCAGTGTACAGGGGGCCCTGCCAGATACGCAGTATTTT
TRBJ2-1	TRBD1	NA	TRBV5-5	CASSLDRGSYNEQFF	TGTGCCAGCAGCCTTGACAGGGGCTCCTACAATGAGCAGTTCTTC
TRBJ2-1	TRBD2	NA	TRBV9	CASSVGLAGGGTYNEQFF	TGTGCCAGCAGCGTAGGACTAGCGGGTGGGGGGACCTACAATGAGCAGTTCTTC
TRBJ1-3	TRBD1	NA	TRBV7-9	CASSSPDRGSIHTIYF	TGTGCCAGCAGTTCCCCCGACAGGGGGAGTATTCACACCATATATTTT
TRBJ1-1	NA	NA	TRBV29-1	CSVEVVRGEAFF	TGCAGCGTTGAAGTAGTTAGAGGTGAAGCTTTCTTT
TRBJ2-1	NA	once	TRBV15	CATSASQGREYNEQFF	TGTGCCACCAGCGCTTCACAGGGAAGAGAGTACAATGAGCAGTTCTTC
TRBJ2-1	NA	NA	TRBV15	CATSRVRYPSYNEQFF	TGTGCCACCAGCAGAGTACGGTACCCATCCTACAATGAGCAGTTCTTC
TRBJ1-1	NA	NA	TRBV7-3	CASSLMGGLNTEAFF	TGTGCCAGCAGCTTAATGGGGGGGTTGAACACTGAAGCTTTCTTT
TRBJ2-6	NA	NA	TRBV14	CASSQVNGANVLTF	TGTGCCAGCAGCCAAGTAAATGGGGCCAACGTCCTGACTTTC
TRBJ2-7	TRBD2	few	TRBV11-2	CASSLSLAGSYEQYF	TGTGCCAGCAGCTTAAGCCTAGCGGGAAGCTACGAGCAGTACTTC
TRBJ1-1	NA	NA	TRBV6-1	CASSEDSGTEAFF	TGTGCCAGCAGTGAAGATTCGGGCACTGAAGCTTTCTTT
TRBJ1-2	TRBD1	NA	TRBV4-3	CASSLEPGQGYGYTF	TGCGCCAGCAGCCTCGAACCGGGACAGGGCTATGGCTACACCTTC